This note documents a single T cell receptor beta chain sequence. Its specificity is unknown. This sample stems from a study of beta chain features in type 1 diabetes. Points from the study as a whole: Sampled from patients, naive, central memory and Treg TCRB repertoires appeared more similar than those sampled from healthy donors. When Type 1 diabetes patients were examined, their TCRB CDR3s proved moderately but significantly shorter in all four CD4+ subsets.

The CDR3 totals 16 residues. cDNA synthesis used the whole RNA isolate, giving expressed TCRB sequences. The protocol was immunoSEQ multiplex PCR, while the TCRdb copy is restricted to in-frame clones and leaves out a portion. The data hold 200,000 to 250,000 clones, with 16% observed a single time. A heparinised blood draw that averaged about 0.11 L was obtained once from each donor. The chain couples TRBV1 to TRBJ2-5; the DNA was not compared with TRBD2, the D call given in the table. TRBV1 is tagged as a pseudogene. The specimen sequenced was naive CD4+ T cells from blood. The origin of this receptor is a man younger than 45 with type 1 diabetes. As DNA, the CDR3 is TGCACCAGCAGCCAATGGATCCTAGCGGGCCAAGAGACCCAGTACTTC. Translation gives CTSSQWILAGQETQYF.